Below are 13 T cell receptor beta chains sequenced from a single sample in a study of T cells in Graves' hyperthyroidism and ophthalmopathy. TCR beta CDR3 regions were amplified from RNA. HTBI primers were employed in a first-round RT-PCR of the TCR CDR3. TCRdb ran MiXCR on the multiplex PCR reads and lists one entry per CDR3 protein. The data hold approximately 640,000 distinct CDR3 sequences, with nearly 45% observed a single time. Sequences were obtained from peripheral blood or thyroid tissue (not recorded which). The source of these receptors is an adult man with Graves' disease, either hyperthyroidism or ophthalmopathy (not recorded which).

In its sample, this clonotype was seen a few times. V is TRBV7-3 and J is TRBJ2-2; 10 nucleotides agree with TRBD1. The J segment lost 5 bases and the V segment lost 5 bases, leaving 5 bases of the junction unmatched. Germline V CDR1 and CDR2: SGHTA, FQGTGA. This CDR3 region has 15 residues. CDR3 protein: CASSVTGGGTGELFF. The CDR3, as DNA: TGTGCCAGCAGCGTGACAGGGGGCGGGACCGGGGAGCTGTTTTTT.

The chain employs TRBV10-2 and TRBJ1-2; 8 nucleotides agree with TRBD1. After removal of 3 bases from V and 3 bases from J, the junction contained 12 bases not matched to a gene. Germline V lookup: CDR1 WSHSY, CDR2 SAAADI. CDR3 length: 17 residues. The CDR3 loop reads CASSDPPGQGSDYGYTF. CDR3 coding DNA: TGCGCCAGCAGTGACCCTCCAGGACAGGGATCGGACTATGGCTACACCTTC.

In its sample, this clonotype was seen many times. The chain couples TRBV10-3 to TRBJ1-1, with TRBD1 as a possible D gene (5 bases). V lost 8 bases to trimming and J lost 1 base, with 14 bases between them. Looked up from germline, CDR1 is ENHRY and CDR2 is SYGVKD. The CDR3 has 14 amino acids. The CDR3 coding sequence is TGTGCCATCCGCAGCCCGGGACCGAACACTGAAGCTTTCTTT. This translates into CAIRSPGPNTEAFF.

The chain joins TRBV20-1 to TRBJ1-6; possible D gene TRBD1, 5 bases. Looked up from germline, CDR1 is DFQATT and CDR2 is SNEGSKA (reference sequence). V dropped 3 bases and J dropped 8 bases, with 14 bases sitting between them. This CDR3 has 14 amino acids. The CDR3 DNA reads as TGCAGTGCTAGGGGGCAGTCTGGTTATTCACCCCTCCACTTT. The encoded protein is CSARGQSGYSPLHF.

The V gene is TRBV24-1, the J gene TRBJ2-1; perhaps TRBD1 as D (5 bases). Germline V gene lookup returns CDR1 KGHDR and CDR2 SFDVKD. The length of the CDR3 is 12 residues. The germline V and J ends were trimmed by 7 bases and 4 bases, with 7 bases remaining between them. The CDR3: CATSSGYNEQFF. The CDR3 region has the DNA TGTGCCACCAGCTCAGGGTACAATGAGCAGTTCTTC.

V gene TRBV7-9 combines with J gene TRBJ1-2; D is perhaps TRBD1 (6 bases). CDR1 and CDR2 from the germline V gene are SEHNR and FQNEAQ (reference sequence). Trimming took 0 bases from V and 0 from J, leaving 17 bases between them. CDR3 length: 18 residues. The CDR3 coding sequence is TGTGCCAGCAGCTTAGCGGGGGCATACAGCAAATCTAACTATGGCTACACCTTC. Translating it yields CASSLAGAYSKSNYGYTF.

Many counts were recorded for this clonotype. The CDR3 nucleotides are TGCAGTGCTACCGGACAGGTTGGAAACACCATATATTTT. Its protein product is CSATGQVGNTIYF. The rearrangement links TRBV20-1 to TRBJ1-3; 7 bases are a match to TRBD1. Germline V lookup: CDR1 DFQATT, CDR2 SNEGSKA (reference sequence). The CDR3 covers 13 residues. V trimming: 4 bases; J trimming: 3 bases; junction bases outside the gene matches: 3.

This clonotype was observed a few times. The genes are TRBV2 and TRBJ2-6, with 7 bases matching TRBD1. This CDR3 spans 19 amino acids. CDR1 SNHLY and CDR2 FYNNEI come from the germline V gene. V lost 5 bases, J lost 0 bases, and 13 bases stayed unmatched. The CDR3 reads CASSTSTGRQSSGANVLTF. The CDR3 nucleotides are TGTGCCAGCAGTACCTCGACAGGGCGCCAATCCTCTGGGGCCAACGTCCTGACTTTC.

The CDR3 DNA reads TGTGCCAGCGGCGCAGGACAGGGAAATAATGGCTACACCTTC. It encodes CASGAGQGNNGYTF. V gene TRBV5-5 combines with J gene TRBJ1-2; 8 nucleotides align to TRBD1. Germline CDR1 SGHKS, CDR2 YYEKEE (reference sequence). This CDR3 contains 14 residues. Trimming cost V 7 bases and J 6 bases; bases outside gene matches: 11.

The chain uses TRBV11-1 and TRBJ2-7, with D tentatively TRBD2 (6 bases). Germline V lookup: CDR1 SGHAT, CDR2 FQDESV (reference sequence). The CDR3 is 14 residues long. The V and J ends lost 3 bases and 3 bases respectively, with 12 bases between them. The CDR3 spells CASSFSGRNYEQYF. CDR3 sequence (DNA): TGTGCCAGCAGCTTCTCCGGGAGAAACTACGAGCAGTACTTC.

This clonotype appeared many times. The chain uses TRBV10-2 and TRBJ1-6; D is unresolved. Germline V gives CDR1 WSHSY, CDR2 SAAADI. V was cut by 8 bases and J by 10 bases, with 24 bases left in between. This CDR3 comprises 16 residues. CDR3 in DNA: TGCGCCAGCCTCGCCGGGTTCAGAAATGGTTGGTCACCCCTCCACTTT. The encoded protein is CASLAGFRNGWSPLHF.

Concerning this clonotype: With a much larger clone just one base away, this may be a read error. This chain connects TRBV19 to TRBJ1-6, with 9 bases aligning to TRBD1. Germline V CDR1 and CDR2: LNHDA, SQIVND (reference sequence). This CDR3 contains 14 residues. The CDR3 loop reads CASSPGTGTAPHHF. DNA for the CDR3: TGTGCCAGTAGTCCGGGGACAGGGACTGCACCCCACCACTTT.

V usage is TRBV29-1 and J usage is TRBJ1-1; D is possibly TRBD1 (6 bases). This CDR3 is built from 13 residues. The germline V gene encodes CDR1 SQVTM and CDR2 ANQGSEA. V lost 3 bases to trimming and J lost 3 bases, with 11 bases between them. CDR3 coding DNA: TGCAGCGTTGACCAGGGGATAGACACTGAAGCTTTCTTT. It is translated as CSVDQGIDTEAFF.